This TCR beta chain originates from a study of blood T cell repertoires in COVID-19. As for the study in general: PBMCs, B-cell-depleted T cells, or T cells were the source of the cDNA or gDNA that made up the material.

In the study's own analysis: It was from reference gene primer amplification that nucleated cell counts were estimated. Produced via immunoSEQ multiplex PCR; TCRdb's table is partial and in-frame only. The V and J calls and clone size are taken from that table; D and trimming were inferred from the DNA. The table shows approximately 300,000 clones, with around 90% occurring only once. The CDR3 extends over 18 amino acids. Germline values: CDR1 MNHEY, CDR2 SMNVEV (reference sequence). V lost 6 bases and J 6 bases, leaving 26 bases between the germline ends. Sequences were obtained from peripheral blood. The receptor was derived from a man aged 18 to 30 who had recovered from COVID-19. This rearrangement joins TRBV27 to TRBJ2-2; the D is unclear. The DNA of the CDR3 is TGTGCCAGCAGGTCAAATAGTTCCCTCGATAGAGTTGCCGGGGAGCTGTTTTTT. It translates to CASRSNSSLDRVAGELFF.